Shown below are 26 T cell receptor beta chains from a single sample sequenced in a study of HIV-infected patients and healthy controls. cDNA was made from about 480 ng RNA using alpha and beta constant primers. Using multiplexing indices, alpha and beta chain libraries were generated apart by chain-specific third strand synthesis. TCRdb fed the 5' RACE reads into MiXCR, producing one record per CDR3 protein. This table has 5,000 to 5,500 distinct CDR3 sequences, about 8.7% appearing once. No cell fractionation was done, so the repertoire covers all unsorted peripheral blood T cells. This specimen consisted of blood, obtained before antiretroviral therapy. The receptors were sampled from an adult with HIV infection.

By share, this clonotype counts as medium-sized (0.01 to 0.1%). The chain has TRBV20-1 and TRBJ1-2; TRBD1 might be the D (5 bases). The CDR3 is made up of 13 amino acids. Germline values: CDR1 DFQATT, CDR2 SNEGSKA (reference sequence). V was shortened by 8 bases and J by 5 bases, with 18 bases between the two germline ends. CDR3 in amino acids: CSHWERGGYGYTF. CDR3 nucleotides: TGCAGTCATTGGGAAAGGGGCGGATATGGCTACACCTTC.

This clonotype rates as large. This rearrangement joins TRBV20-1 to TRBJ2-3; D is perhaps TRBD2 (5 bases). CDR3 length: 14 amino acids. V was cut by 5 bases and J by 5 bases, with 17 bases left in between. The V gene's germline CDR1 is DFQATT and CDR2 SNEGSKA (reference sequence). The CDR3 reads CSAEPREARDTQYF. DNA of the CDR3: TGCAGTGCTGAGCCCCGGGAAGCCAGAGATACGCAGTATTTT.

By share, this clonotype ranks as medium-sized. The chain carries TRBV27 and TRBJ2-5, with TRBD1 matching 8 bases. Looked up from germline, CDR1 is MNHEY and CDR2 is SMNVEV (reference sequence). The V segment lost 11 bases and the J segment 3 bases; nucleotides outside the gene matches: 20. This CDR3 spans 17 amino acids. The CDR3 DNA follows: TGTGCCGGAGACCGGGACAGGACGCCCAGCGAGGAAGAGACCCAGTACTTC. It yields the protein CAGDRDRTPSEEETQYF.

This clonotype was observed a handful of times. V and J are TRBV4-2 and TRBJ2-1; D uncertain. The V and J ends lost 2 bases and 8 bases respectively, with 10 bases between them. Germline V lookup: CDR1 LGHNA, CDR2 YNFKEQ. The length of the CDR3 is 13 residues. CDR3 nucleotide sequence: TGTGCCAGCAGCCAACCCAGGAGTGATGAGCAGTTCTTC. Protein: CASSQPRSDEQFF.

This clonotype was seen many times. V gene TRBV12-3 or TRBV12-4 combines with J gene TRBJ1-1, with D tentatively TRBD1 (6 bases). The CDR3 consists of 13 residues. The ends were cut back, 5 bases at V and 2 bases at J, with 9 bases in the middle. In nucleotides, the CDR3 is TGTGCCAGCAGTCGGGGGGCAAACACTGAAGCTTTCTTT. This codes for CASSRGANTEAFF.

This clonotype was seen a handful of times. V gene TRBV20-1 combines with J gene TRBJ2-1; 9 bases fit TRBD1. Germline V CDR1 and CDR2: DFQATT, SNEGSKA (reference sequence). This CDR3 is built from 15 residues. V lost 8 bases to trimming and J lost 3 bases; unmatched junction nucleotides: 11. The CDR3 sequence: CSPVGRDRVYNEQFF. The CDR3 DNA reads TGCAGTCCAGTAGGCCGGGACAGGGTCTACAATGAGCAGTTCTTC.

This clonotype rates as medium-sized. In nucleotides, the CDR3 is TGCAGCGTTCTGACGGAACTAGGAGATACGCAGTATTTT. Encoded protein: CSVLTELGDTQYF. V is TRBV29-1 and J is TRBJ2-3, with D tentatively TRBD2 (5 bases). Trimming took 5 bases from V and 5 from J, leaving 14 bases between them. The CDR3 is made up of 13 amino acids. Germline V gives CDR1 SQVTM, CDR2 ANQGSEA.

This clonotype qualifies as medium-sized. The chain has TRBV3-1 and TRBJ2-2, with 8 bases that match TRBD2. V trimming: 4 bases; J trimming: 4 bases; junction bases outside the gene matches: 5. This CDR3 comprises 15 residues. Germline values: CDR1 LGHDT, CDR2 YNNKEL (reference sequence). CDR3 bases: TGTGCCAGCAGCCTGACTAGCGCAGCCACCGGGGAGCTGTTTTTT. Translating it yields CASSLTSAATGELFF.

As for this clonotype: It may be a read error: a sequence one base away is much more abundant. The genes are TRBV18 and TRBJ2-1; D ambiguous. The CDR3 contains 13 residues. The germline V gene has CDR1 KGHSH and CDR2 LQKENI. Trimming left V 3 bases short and J 15 bases short, with 18 bases between. The CDR3 nucleotides are TGTGCCAGCTCACCCGACACGTCGGTCCCTCGGTTCTTC. This gives the protein CASSPDTSVPRFF.

This clonotype was seen ten or more times. The chain links TRBV28 to TRBJ2-5; 7 bases map to TRBD1. The CDR3 extends over 13 amino acids. Trimming cost V 2 bases and J 3 bases; bases outside gene matches: 0. Germline V gene lookup returns CDR1 MDHEN and CDR2 SYDVKM. The CDR3 region has the DNA TGTGCCAGCAGTTTAGACAGGGAAGAGACCCAGTACTTC. Amino acid sequence: CASSLDREETQYF.

This clonotype is classed as medium-sized (0.01 to 0.1%). The chain couples TRBV9 to TRBJ2-3; weak D call: TRBD2 (5 bases). The CDR3 is 15 amino acids. The germline V and J ends were trimmed by 0 bases and 0 bases, with 8 bases remaining between them. In germline, CDR1 is SGDLS, CDR2 YYNGEE. Here the CDR3 reads CASSVGLASTDTQYF. CDR3 nucleotides: TGTGCCAGCAGCGTAGGGCTAGCTAGCACAGATACGCAGTATTTT.

The table lists this clonotype with many counts. The chain combines TRBV27 with TRBJ2-2, with 10 bases identical to TRBD2. V gave up 3 bases and J gave up 4 bases; unmatched junction bases: 11. Looked up from germline, CDR1 is MNHEY and CDR2 is SMNVEV (reference sequence). The CDR3 loop spans 18 amino acids. The CDR3 DNA reads TGTGCCAGCAGTTTTCCCCCCTTAGCGGGAGGCGTCACCGGGGAGCTGTTTTTT. Amino acid sequence: CASSFPPLAGGVTGELFF.

This clonotype occurred a few times. The rearrangement joins TRBV21-1 to TRBJ2-7; the tabulated D call, TRBD1, remains unverified against the DNA. TRBV21-1 is reported as a pseudogene. The CDR3 loop spans 14 amino acids. The CDR3 reads CASSNGQGSYEQYV. Here the CDR3 DNA reads TGTGCCAGCAGCAACGGACAGGGATCCTACGAGCAGTACGTC.

The chain carries TRBV9 and TRBJ1-1; 7 nucleotides agree with TRBD1. This CDR3 comprises 15 residues. Trimming removed 2 bases from V and 3 bases from J; junction bases left unmatched: 7. Germline assignment: CDR1 SGDLS and CDR2 YYNGEE. The CDR3 DNA reads as TGTGCCAGCAGCGTGAGACAGGGAAGGGACACTGAAGCTTTCTTT. This gives the protein CASSVRQGRDTEAFF.

This clonotype came up many times. V is TRBV2 and J is TRBJ2-2, with D possibly being TRBD2 (6 bases). Germline CDR1 is SNHLY and CDR2 is FYNNEI. Between the trimmed V and J ends, which lost 4 bases and 2 bases, there was a span of 14 bases. The CDR3 extends over 16 amino acids. DNA for the CDR3: TGTGCCAGCAGTGCTCTAGTAGCGGCCAACACCGGGGAGCTGTTTTTT. Translated: CASSALVAANTGELFF.

J is TRBJ1-5 and V is TRBV20-1, with TRBD1 matching over 7 bases. The CDR3 loop spans 17 amino acids. With 0 bases clipped from V and 4 bases from J, the junction kept 12 bases outside the gene matches. In germline, CDR1 is DFQATT, CDR2 SNEGSKA (reference sequence). For the CDR3, the DNA is TGCAGTGCTAGAGACGGCGGCAGGGGGTACGGGAATCAGCCCCAGCATTTT. Translating it yields CSARDGGRGYGNQPQHF.

By its share, this clonotype is medium-sized. V is TRBV10-3 and J is TRBJ2-7; TRBD2 might be the D (5 bases). Germline assignment: CDR1 ENHRY and CDR2 SYGVKD. V was pared by 2 bases and J by 0 bases, with 8 bases between. This CDR3 has 14 amino acids. This CDR3 reads CAISEEGSSYEQYF. The CDR3 nucleotides read TGTGCCATCAGTGAGGAAGGGAGCTCCTACGAGCAGTACTTC.

This clonotype was counted ten times or more. This chain uses TRBV5-1 with TRBJ2-7; D is possibly TRBD2 (7 bases). V was trimmed by 4 bases and J by 5 bases, leaving 19 bases between them. Germline V gives CDR1 SGHRS, CDR2 YFSETQ. CDR3 length equals 15 residues. CDR3 DNA: TGCGCCAGCAGCGAGGCGGGGGCCCCTGGGGACGAGCAGTACTTC. It encodes CASSEAGAPGDEQYF.

In this sample, this clonotype turned up many times. The chain has TRBV19 and TRBJ2-7; TRBD2 agrees at 9 bases. V shed 3 bases and J 6 bases; nucleotides not matched to a gene: 9. Germline assignment: CDR1 LNHDA and CDR2 SQIVND (reference sequence). The CDR3 totals 15 residues. The CDR3 region has the DNA TGTGCCAGTAGTATCGTTTCTAGCGGGACGGGCGAGCAGTACTTC. Protein product: CASSIVSSGTGEQYF.

Judged by abundance, this clonotype is medium-sized. V is TRBV18 and J is TRBJ1-1; D remains ambiguous. CDR3 size: 13 residues. The germline V gene has CDR1 KGHSH and CDR2 LQKENI. Trimming pared 1 base from V and 2 bases from J, leaving 5 bases between. The CDR3 DNA is TGTGCCAGCTCACCACTTCCTAACACTGAAGCTTTCTTT. It codes for CASSPLPNTEAFF. Filled out from reference TRBV18 and TRBJ1-1, the complete variable domain reads NAGVMQNPRHLVRRRGQEARLRCSPMKGHSHVYWYRQLPEEGLKFMVYLQKENIIDESGMPKERFSAEFPKEGPSILRIQQVVRGDSAAYFCASSPLPNTEAFFGQGTRLTVV.

This clonotype was counted a few times. The chain has TRBV15 and TRBJ2-3; 9 bases fit TRBD1. CDR3 length equals 18 residues. Per germline, CDR1 LNHNV and CDR2 YYDKDF (reference sequence). The V and J ends lost 0 bases and 5 bases, in that order; junction bases with no gene match: 12. The CDR3 sequence is CATSREGLQGAWGDTQYF. As DNA, the CDR3 is TGTGCCACCAGCAGAGAGGGGTTACAGGGGGCGTGGGGAGATACGCAGTATTTT.

This clonotype turned up a few times. This sequence joins TRBV3-1 and TRBJ1-1; D uncertain. Germline V lookup: CDR1 LGHDT, CDR2 YNNKEL (reference sequence). The CDR3 spans 11 residues. The V end was cut by 1 base, the J end by 11 bases, with 8 bases between. CDR3 coding DNA: TGTGCCAGCAGCCAAGGGTGGAGGGCTTTCTTT. Translated: CASSQGWRAFF.

In its sample, this clonotype ranks as medium-sized. The gene calls are TRBV5-1 and TRBJ1-5; D is ambiguous. The CDR3 totals 13 residues. From germline, CDR1 is SGHRS and CDR2 YFSETQ. V lost 4 bases and J lost 5, with 10 bases in between. As DNA, the CDR3 is TGCGCCAGCAGCCGAGACTTAGATCAGCCCCAGCATTTT. Residues: CASSRDLDQPQHF.

This clonotype is medium-sized in the sample. The gene calls are TRBV9 and TRBJ2-1; no reliable D call. Trimming stripped 0 bases from V and 4 bases from J, with 8 bases between. The germline gives CDR1 SGDLS, CDR2 YYNGEE. The CDR3 spans 14 residues. Here the CDR3 reads CASSVGGRYNEQFF. CDR3 DNA sequence: TGTGCCAGCAGCGTAGGAGGCAGATACAATGAGCAGTTCTTC.

By sample share, this clonotype is medium-sized. This chain links TRBV28 with TRBJ1-2; D may be TRBD1 (6 bases). Germline CDR1 reads MDHEN; CDR2 reads SYDVKM. Trimming stripped 11 bases from V and 0 bases from J, with 16 bases between. CDR3 size: 14 residues. In nucleotides, the CDR3 is TGTGCCTGCTGGGGAACAGGGACTAACTATGGCTACACCTTC. This gives the protein CACWGTGTNYGYTF.

This clonotype came up many times. This chain joins TRBV19 and TRBJ2-1; 11 bases map to TRBD2. V shed 7 bases, J shed 8 bases, and the junction held 19 bases outside the gene matches. The CDR3 contains 18 residues. Germline CDR1 and CDR2: LNHDA and SQIVND (reference sequence). DNA of the CDR3: TGTGCCAGTAAAGGGACGAGGTTCGGACTAGCGGGCAGCGATGAGCAGTTCTTC. Translating gives CASKGTRFGLAGSDEQFF. The variable domain in full, with the rest retrieved from reference TRBV19 and TRBJ2-1, is DGGITQSPKYLFRKEGQNVTLSCEQNLNHDAMYWYRQDPGQGLRLIYYSQIVNDFQKGDIAEGYSVSREKKESFPLTVTSAQKNPTAFYLCASKGTRFGLAGSDEQFFGPGTRLTVL.